This TCR beta chain was identified during a study of blood T cell repertoires in COVID-19. Study-wide context: Acute-phase and convalescent COVID-19 samples originated in the United States, Italy and Spain. T cells, B-cell-depleted T cells, or PBMCs supplied cDNA or gDNA.

Only in-frame clones appear in the TCRdb table, and some are missing; sequencing was by immunoSEQ multiplex PCR. The sample consists of 200,000 to 250,000 clones, around nine tenths of them appearing once. The clonotype was recovered from a man in his 60s with acute or convalescent COVID-19. Sequenced sample: peripheral blood.

The CDR3 DNA reads TGTGCCAGCAGCCGCGCGGCTTTGGCCAAAAACATTCAGTACTTC. The encoded protein is CASSRAALAKNIQYF. The V and J genes are TRBV7-9 and TRBJ2-4; D unresolved. V lost 5 bases and J lost 1, with 12 bases in between. The CDR3 loop spans 15 amino acids. Germline V gives CDR1 SEHNR, CDR2 FQNEAQ (reference sequence).